This T cell receptor (beta chain) is drawn from a study of cytomegalovirus exposure and HLA in healthy donors. Overall study context: Sequencing of about 200 million T cells in an earlier analysis found 100 million to 140 million unique TCR beta sequences. Study-level results: In a later analysis, roughly 17,000 TCR beta sequences were associated with HLA alleles at 0.05 false discovery rate. While the bulk of TCR sequences proved rare, some public TCRs turned up in many donors.

On this clone itself: Its matching antigen is unknown.

Trimming took 6 bases from V and 3 from J; bases not matched to a gene: 15. This CDR3 has 17 residues. Germline V CDR1 and CDR2: LNHDA, SQIVND (reference sequence). The study ran its PCR with 60 Vbeta and 13 Jbeta primers. The assay was immunoSEQ multiplex PCR, and TCRdb's table has in-frame clones only and misses some. The sample holds 170,000 or so clones, roughly 86% seen once. The receptor was derived from a girl under 18 in good health and CMV-seropositive. Sequencing was performed on PBMCs. The chain recombines TRBV19 with TRBJ1-1; TRBD1 agrees at 8 bases. For the CDR3, the DNA is TGTGCCAGTAGGCTAGGACAGGGAGGAGCTGCGGACACTGAAGCTTTCTTT. Protein product: CASRLGQGGAADTEAFF.